The rows below give T cell receptor beta chains drawn from one sample of a study of metastatic and nonmetastatic thyroid tumors. TCRdb re-clonotyped the PCR reads through MiXCR. The sample includes tens of thousands of clones, about 30% of them seen just once. The source material was blood. These receptors came from a male donor with papillary thyroid cancer or a benign thyroid nodule (not recorded which). Some clones in this sample may be carry-over from other donors' samples. The CDR3 runs from the conserved cysteine through the conserved F or W. D genes are given only for firm matches. For some rows the clone size is stated as once, few or many, or as a class when expanded; others skip it.

>TRBV7-9|-|TRBJ2-1|TRBD1
TGTGCCAGCAGCCTCCTGACAGGGGGCAATGAGCAGTTCTTC
CASSLLTGGNEQFF
>TRBV5-4|few|TRBJ1-1|-
TGTGCCAGCAGCCAAGGGGGTGTGGGCACTGAAGCTTTCTTT
CASSQGGVGTEAFF
>TRBV28|few|TRBJ1-6|TRBD1
TGTGCCAGCAGTTCCAGTCGGGCAGGGGGTTCACCCCTCCACTTT
CASSSSRAGGSPLHF
>TRBV7-2|-|TRBJ1-2|TRBD1
TGTGCCAGCAGCTCTTCGGGACAGGGGGACTATGGCTACACCTTC
CASSSSGQGDYGYTF
>TRBV20-1|few|TRBJ2-3|-
TGCAGTGCTAGAGATGCAGGGGAGCCCATAAGCACAGATACGCAGTATTTT
CSARDAGEPISTDTQYF
>TRBV20-1|medium-sized|TRBJ2-1|TRBD2
TGCAGTGCTAGACCAAGCGGGAGGAGTCTTATTGAGCAGTTCTTC
CSARPSGRSLIEQFF
>TRBV11-1|-|TRBJ1-3|-
TGTGCCAGCAGCTTAACTTCCCCACAGCTCCACTCTGGAAACACCATATATTTT
CASSLTSPQLHSGNTIYF
>TRBV20-1|medium-sized|TRBJ2-7|TRBD2
TGCAGTGCTACCCTACTAGCGGGAGGGCCTGACGAGCAGTACTTC
CSATLLAGGPDEQYF
>TRBV15|many|TRBJ2-5|TRBD2
TGTGCCACCAGCACCCTAGCGGGAGCAGAGACCCAGTACTTC
CATSTLAGAETQYF
>TRBV2|once|TRBJ1-1|TRBD1
TGTGCCAGCAGTGGGACAGGGGGCACGTTGAAGGCTGAAGCTTTCTTT
CASSGTGGTLKAEAFF
>TRBV27|-|TRBJ1-2|-
TGTGCCAGCAGTCCGCAACAGAGATACCATGGCTACACCTTC
CASSPQQRYHGYTF
>TRBV7-8|-|TRBJ2-7|-
TGTGCCAGCAGACGACAGGCGGCGGTGAGGGAGCAGTACTTC
CASRRQAAVREQYF
>TRBV29-1|many|TRBJ2-7|TRBD2
TGCAGCGTTGAAGCTAGCGGGAGCTACGAGCAGTACTTC
CSVEASGSYEQYF
>TRBV7-9|many|TRBJ2-7|TRBD1
TGTGCCAGCAGCTTGGGACAGGGTAGCGGCCACGAGCAGTACTTC
CASSLGQGSGHEQYF
>TRBV3-1|-|TRBJ1-4|-
TGTGCCAGCAGCCAAGGACGTGGTGCTGCAACTAATGAAAAACTGTTTTTT
CASSQGRGAATNEKLFF
>TRBV10-3|many|TRBJ2-1|-
TGTGCCATCAGTGAATCAGACAGTGGAGAATACAATGAGCAGTTCTTC
CAISESDSGEYNEQFF
>TRBV20-1|many|TRBJ2-1|TRBD2
TGCAGTGCTAGAGATGGGAGCGGGAGACCCTACAATGAGCAGTTCTTC
CSARDGSGRPYNEQFF
>TRBV6-1|-|TRBJ2-1|TRBD2
TGTGCCAGCAGTGAAGTCCTTCTGACTAGCGCGCAGTACAATGAGCAGTTCTTC
CASSEVLLTSAQYNEQFF
>TRBV12-3/TRBV12-4|many|TRBJ2-5|TRBD2
TGTGCCAGCAGTTCGGGGACTAGCGGGTGGGAGACCCAGTACTTC
CASSSGTSGWETQYF
>TRBV18|-|TRBJ2-7|TRBD2
TGTGCCAGCTCGGCGGGACTAGGGAGATACGAGCAGTACTTC
CASSAGLGRYEQYF
>TRBV19|few|TRBJ1-1|-
TGTGCCAGTATTACCACAGGGCTAAACACTGAAGCTTTCTTT
CASITTGLNTEAFF
>TRBV11-2|-|TRBJ2-2|-
TGTGCCAGCAGCTTGACTCAGGGGGGGCCGGTTGGCGGGGAGCTGTTTTTT
CASSLTQGGPVGGELFF
>TRBV5-1|many|TRBJ2-1|TRBD2
TGCGCCAGCAGCTTGGCCGTCGGGAGGGCCCCGGGTGCGGATGAGCAGTTCTTC
CASSLAVGRAPGADEQFF
>TRBV20-1|-|TRBJ1-1|-
TGCAGTGCTAGAGATAATGGTAAACTGAACAGTATGAACACTGAAGCTTTCTTT
CSARDNGKLNSMNTEAFF
>TRBV4-1|few|TRBJ2-5|-
TGCGCCAGCAGCCAAGATCTCGAAGGGTTTACGGAGACCCAGTACTTC
CASSQDLEGFTETQYF
>TRBV18|-|TRBJ1-1|-
TGTGCCAGCTCACAAGGCCGGGACACTGAAGCTTTCTTT
CASSQGRDTEAFF
>TRBV6-4|-|TRBJ1-1|-
TGTGCCACCATTGTTGAAGCTTTCTTT
CATIVEAFF
>TRBV20-1|many|TRBJ2-5|-
TGCAGTGCTAGCGGGGGAGGAGGGGAGACCCAGTACTTC
CSASGGGGETQYF
>TRBV30|many|TRBJ2-3|TRBD1
TGTGCCTGGAGGACGGACAGGGGCAGTACAGATACGCAGTATTTT
CAWRTDRGSTDTQYF
>TRBV11-2|few|TRBJ2-7|TRBD1
TGTGCCAGCAGCTTAACAAGAGGGGACAGGAAAAGTTTC
CASSLTRGDRKSF
>TRBV24-1|-|TRBJ2-1|TRBD2
TGTGCCACCTCCGGGACTAGCGGGAGATATGATGAGCAGTTCTTC
CATSGTSGRYDEQFF
>TRBV5-1|many|TRBJ1-1|TRBD1
TGCGCCAGCAGTACTACCTATTCGGGACAGGGGGCGAGAACTGAAGCTTTCTTT
CASSTTYSGQGARTEAFF
>TRBV10-2|few|TRBJ2-2|-
TGCGCCAGCAGAAAAAACACCGGGGAGCTGTTTTTT
CASRKNTGELFF
>TRBV13|-|TRBJ2-7|-
TGTGCCAGCAGCCCTGGGGCAAGACCTTCCTACGAGCAGTACTTC
CASSPGARPSYEQYF
>TRBV6-1|many|TRBJ1-4|-
TGTGCCAGCTCTACATCTAATGAAAAACTGTTTTTT
CASSTSNEKLFF
>TRBV11-3|-|TRBJ1-1|TRBD1
TGTGCCAGCAGCGCACAGGGGGGAGTCACTGAAGCTTTCTTT
CASSAQGGVTEAFF
>TRBV6-2/TRBV6-3|few|TRBJ2-7|-
TGTGCCAGCAGTTACTCCAGGGTCGAGCAGTACTTC
CASSYSRVEQYF
>TRBV12-3/TRBV12-4|medium-sized|TRBJ1-1|-
TGTGCCAGCAGTTTACGGGAACAGATGGAAGCTTTCTTT
CASSLREQMEAFF
>TRBV7-9|-|TRBJ2-1|-
TGTGCCAGCAGCTTAGTATTGAGTGGGGAGCAGTTCTTC
CASSLVLSGEQFF
>TRBV20-1|-|TRBJ1-1|-
TGCAGTGCTATGGGGGGTCGGGCCACTGAAGCTTTCTTT
CSAMGGRATEAFF
>TRBV7-2|many|TRBJ1-1|TRBD1
TGTGCCAGCAGCTCCCAGGGGGCGCTTTCTGAAGCTTTCTTT
CASSSQGALSEAFF
>TRBV5-8|-|TRBJ1-2|-
TGTGCCAGCAGCTTGGGGGGCCTTGCAGGCTACACCTTC
CASSLGGLAGYTF
>TRBV7-8|many|TRBJ2-3|TRBD2
TGTGCCAGCAGCTTAAACAGGCTAGCGGGGGCGGGTACGCAGTATTTT
CASSLNRLAGAGTQYF
>TRBV5-1|-|TRBJ1-2|TRBD1
TGCGCCAGCAGCTTGACAGGGGGCATCTATGGCTACACCTTC
CASSLTGGIYGYTF
>TRBV20-1|medium-sized|TRBJ2-7|-
TGCAGTGTCCCCCCTGAGGGAGGCCACGAGCAGTACTTC
CSVPPEGGHEQYF
>TRBV20-1|once|TRBJ2-1|TRBD2
TGCAGTGCTAGGGGCATCTTCCTAGCGGGAGTTAATGAGCAGTTCTTC
CSARGIFLAGVNEQFF
>TRBV20-1|few|TRBJ2-2|-
TGCAGTGCGACAACGGGGGCAGGGCGCAACACCGGGGAGCTGTTTTTT
CSATTGAGRNTGELFF
>TRBV6-1|medium-sized|TRBJ2-7|-
TGTGCCAGCAGTGAGGCAGAGACCTACGAGCAGTACTTC
CASSEAETYEQYF
>TRBV4-1|medium-sized|TRBJ2-7|-
TGCGCCAGCGGACAAGCCAGGAGCAGCGGCTACGAGCAGTACTTC
CASGQARSSGYEQYF
>TRBV5-1|many|TRBJ2-3|TRBD1
TGCGCCAGCAGCTTGGACAGGGGAAGGTATACGCAGTATTTT
CASSLDRGRYTQYF
>TRBV6-1|few|TRBJ2-2|TRBD1
TGTGCCAGCAGTAGCCGGGACAGGGACACCGGGGAGCTGTTTTTT
CASSSRDRDTGELFF
>TRBV20-1|few|TRBJ2-3|TRBD2
TGCAGTGCTGCCTGGGAGGGTTCCACAGATACGCAGTATTTT
CSAAWEGSTDTQYF
>TRBV11-2|-|TRBJ2-1|-
TGTGCCAGCAGCCTCACAGGGCCCAAATACAATGAGCAGTTCTTC
CASSLTGPKYNEQFF
>TRBV20-1|medium-sized|TRBJ2-1|-
TGCAGTGCTAGAGATTCCGCCCGCGACAGTCACAATGAGCAGTTCTTC
CSARDSARDSHNEQFF
>TRBV6-4|few|TRBJ2-1|-
TGTGCCAGCAGTGATCGCGTCGGTAGCCGCGGTAATGAGCAGTTCTTC
CASSDRVGSRGNEQFF
>TRBV6-4|-|TRBJ1-5|-
TGTGCCAGCAGTGAACGGGGCGACACAGATACGCAGCATTTT
CASSERGDTDTQHF
>TRBV28|many|TRBJ2-6|-
TGTGCCAGCAGTACCCGGGTCTCTGGGGCCAACGTCCTGACTTTC
CASSTRVSGANVLTF
>TRBV18|-|TRBJ1-5|TRBD1
TGTGCCAGCTCACCAGGTACAGGGGGGCGCAATCAGCCCCAGCATTTT
CASSPGTGGRNQPQHF
>TRBV28|medium-sized|TRBJ1-1|-
TGTGCCAGCAGGCCACTCGCGGGAAACACTGAAGCTTTCTTT
CASRPLAGNTEAFF
>TRBV14|once|TRBJ2-7|-
TGTGCCAGCAGCGAAACCGGGACACTCTCCTACGAGCAGTACTTC
CASSETGTLSYEQYF